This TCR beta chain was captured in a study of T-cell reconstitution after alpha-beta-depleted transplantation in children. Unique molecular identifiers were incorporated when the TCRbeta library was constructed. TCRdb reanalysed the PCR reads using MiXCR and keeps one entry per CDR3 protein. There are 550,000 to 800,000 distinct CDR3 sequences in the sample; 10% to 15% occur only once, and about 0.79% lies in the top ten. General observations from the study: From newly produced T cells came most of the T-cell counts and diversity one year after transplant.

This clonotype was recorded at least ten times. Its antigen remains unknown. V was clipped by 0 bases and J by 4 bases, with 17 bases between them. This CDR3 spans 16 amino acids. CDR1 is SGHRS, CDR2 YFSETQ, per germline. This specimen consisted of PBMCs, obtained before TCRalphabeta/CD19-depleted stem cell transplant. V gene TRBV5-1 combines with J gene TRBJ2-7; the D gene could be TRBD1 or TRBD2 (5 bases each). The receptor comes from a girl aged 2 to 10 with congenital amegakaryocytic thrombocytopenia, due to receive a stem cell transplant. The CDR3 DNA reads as TGCGCCAGCAGCTTGGCCGCCGGGACCTCTATTTACGAGCAGTACTTC. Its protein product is CASSLAAGTSIYEQYF.